These 8 T cell receptor beta chains share one sample of origin, sequenced in a study of OX40 agonist ivuxolimab in advanced cancers. Some clones are missing from TCRdb's copy, which holds only in-frame ones; the method was immunoSEQ multiplex PCR. The sample consists of some 11,000 clones, 86% of them appearing once. The sequenced sample was CD4+ or CD8+ T cells sorted from blood, obtained in a trial of the OX40 agonist ivuxolimab. These receptors originate from an adult with an advanced solid tumor such as melanoma, head and neck, liver or kidney cancer.

CDR3 protein: CASSRRGGAQETQYF. DNA for the CDR3: TGTGCCAGCAGTCGTCGGGGGGGGGCCCAAGAGACCCAGTACTTC. The V call is TRBV6-1, the J call TRBJ2-5, with TRBD2 matching over 8 bases. CDR3 length equals 15 residues. Per germline, CDR1 MNHNS and CDR2 SASEGT. Trimming took 5 bases from V and 1 from J; bases not matched to a gene: 6.

The chain has TRBV28 and TRBJ1-1, with D possibly matching TRBD1 (5 bases). Looked up from germline, CDR1 is MDHEN and CDR2 is SYDVKM. V was clipped by 4 bases and J by 4 bases, with 13 bases between them. There are 14 residues in the CDR3. The CDR3 region is CASSSSGGSTEAFF. In DNA form, the CDR3 reads TGTGCCAGCAGTTCATCCGGGGGAAGCACTGAAGCTTTCTTT.

The chain uses TRBV4-1 and TRBJ2-7, with D unclear. CDR1 and CDR2 (germline): MGHRA, YSYEKL. Trimming removed 1 base at V and 2 bases at J, with 6 bases between. The CDR3 runs 13 residues. CDR3 region: CASSQVPTYEQYF. CDR3 DNA sequence: TGCGCCAGCAGCCAAGTTCCTACCTACGAGCAGTACTTC.

This clone was recorded once. DNA of the CDR3: TGTGCCAGCAGCTTAGTTAGGGGGCCCCAGGAGACCCAGTACTTC. Translating it yields CASSLVRGPQETQYF. The genes are TRBV7-8 and TRBJ2-5, with 7 bases fitting TRBD1. Germline-derived CDR1 and CDR2 are SGHVS and FQNEAQ. Trimming at V came to 1 base and at J to 5 bases, leaving 7 bases not matched to a gene. The CDR3 extends over 15 amino acids.

This clone was observed once. The genes are TRBV19 and TRBJ2-2; D is ambiguous. CDR3 length equals 12 residues. CDR1 and CDR2 from the germline V gene are LNHDA and SQIVND (reference sequence). Trimming shortened V by 8 bases and J by 5 bases, and 9 bases separated the two germline ends. The CDR3 region has the DNA TGTGCCAGTCAATTTGGGACCGGGGAGCTGTTTTTT. Translated, it gives CASQFGTGELFF.

The genes are TRBV6-6 and TRBJ2-5; 9 nucleotides match TRBD1. There are 13 residues in the CDR3. Germline CDR1 MNHNY, CDR2 SVGAGI (reference sequence). Trimming removed 7 bases from V and 5 bases from J; junction bases left unmatched: 5. CDR3 DNA: TGTGCCAGCATAATGACAGGGGGGGAGACCCAGTACTTC. It yields the protein CASIMTGGETQYF.

This chain uses TRBV5-1 with TRBJ2-5; 12 nucleotides line up with TRBD2. The CDR3 runs to 16 residues. V was pared by 0 bases and J by 5 bases, with 5 bases of the junction left unmatched. Germline V gene sequence: CDR1 SGHRS, CDR2 YFSETQ. As DNA, the CDR3 is TGCGCCAGCAGCTTGGGACTAGCGGGAGTAGGGGAGACCCAGTACTTC. This sequence encodes CASSLGLAGVGETQYF.

This clone was counted a single time. J is TRBJ1-2 and V is TRBV6-1; D is ambiguous. Trimming cost V 4 bases and J 8 bases, with 20 bases left between them. The CDR3 is 15 amino acids. CDR1 is MNHNS and CDR2 is SASEGT in the germline V gene. This chain's CDR3 is CASSANPDPPGGYTF. The CDR3, as DNA: TGTGCCAGCAGTGCTAACCCGGACCCCCCGGGGGGCTACACCTTC.